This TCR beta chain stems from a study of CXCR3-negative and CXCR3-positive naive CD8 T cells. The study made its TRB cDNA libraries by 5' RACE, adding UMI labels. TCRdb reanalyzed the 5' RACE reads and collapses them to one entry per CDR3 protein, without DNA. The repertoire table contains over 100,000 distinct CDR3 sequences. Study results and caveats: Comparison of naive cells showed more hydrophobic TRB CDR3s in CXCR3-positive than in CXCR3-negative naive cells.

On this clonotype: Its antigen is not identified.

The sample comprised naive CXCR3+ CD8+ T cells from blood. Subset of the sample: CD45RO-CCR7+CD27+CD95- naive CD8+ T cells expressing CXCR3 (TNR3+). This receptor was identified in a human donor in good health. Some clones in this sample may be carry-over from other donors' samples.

CDR3 region: CASILKTGGTNYGYTF. The rearrangement uses TRBV7-8 and TRBJ1-2; TCRdb gives TRBD1 as the D gene, but with no DNA this cannot be confirmed. The V gene's germline CDR1 is SGHVS and CDR2 FQNEAQ. The CDR3 length is 16 residues.